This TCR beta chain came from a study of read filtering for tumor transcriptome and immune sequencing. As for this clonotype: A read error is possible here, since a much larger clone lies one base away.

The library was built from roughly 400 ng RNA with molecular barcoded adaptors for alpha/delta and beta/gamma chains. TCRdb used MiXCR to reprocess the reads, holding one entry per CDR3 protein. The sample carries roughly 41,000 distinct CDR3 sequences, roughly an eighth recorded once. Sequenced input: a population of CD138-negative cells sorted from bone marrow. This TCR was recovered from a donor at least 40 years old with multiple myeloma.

The CDR3 DNA reads as TGCAGTGCTAGTGCCGGACTGACTAGCACAGATGCGCAGTATTTT. This sequence encodes CSASAGLTSTDAQYF. The rearrangement links TRBV20-1 to TRBJ2-3; 7 positions match TRBD2. The CDR3 extends over 15 amino acids. Germline assignment: CDR1 DFQATT and CDR2 SNEGSKA (reference sequence).